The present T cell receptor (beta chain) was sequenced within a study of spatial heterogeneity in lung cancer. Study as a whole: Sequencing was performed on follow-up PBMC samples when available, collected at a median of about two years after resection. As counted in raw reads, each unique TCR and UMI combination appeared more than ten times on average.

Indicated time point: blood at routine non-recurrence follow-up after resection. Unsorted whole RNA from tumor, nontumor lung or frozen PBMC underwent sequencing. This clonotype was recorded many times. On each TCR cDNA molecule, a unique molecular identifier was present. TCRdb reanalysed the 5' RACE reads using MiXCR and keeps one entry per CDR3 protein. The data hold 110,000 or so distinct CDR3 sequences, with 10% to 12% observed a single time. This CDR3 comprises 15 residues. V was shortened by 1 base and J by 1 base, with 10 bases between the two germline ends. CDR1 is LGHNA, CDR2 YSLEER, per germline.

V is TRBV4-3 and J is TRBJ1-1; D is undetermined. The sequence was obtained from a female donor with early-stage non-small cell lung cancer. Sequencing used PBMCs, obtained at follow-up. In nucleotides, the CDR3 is TGCGCCAGCAGCCAAGTAAGCGGGCCGAACACTGAAGCTTTCTTT. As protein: CASSQVSGPNTEAFF.